This is a list of T cell receptor beta chains from one sample in a study of blood T cell repertoires in COVID-19. Profiling relied on immunoSEQ multiplex PCR, and the TCRdb table lists in-frame clones only, not all of them. This sample has about 50,000 clones, with 76% found just once. Sequenced: peripheral blood. All receptors derive from a man aged 45-65 years with active or convalescent COVID-19. The CDR3 runs from the conserved cysteine through the conserved F or W. Fields, in order: clone size, D gene, J gene, V gene, CDR3 DNA, CDR3 protein. D genes are given only for firm matches. The listing skips clone size in some rows; elsewhere it reads once, few, many or a size class.

>.|TRBD2|TRBJ2-1|TRBV7-8
TGTGCCAGCAGGGCTCAGCGGGGGCCTTACAATGAGCAGTTCTTC
CASRAQRGPYNEQFF
>.|TRBD2|TRBJ2-5|TRBV7-2
TGTGCCAGCAGCCTTATTGCGGGGGGAGAGACCCAGTACTTC
CASSLIAGGETQYF
>.|TRBD1|TRBJ1-5|TRBV6-1
TGTGCCAGCAGTGAACTGACAGGGAATAGCAATCAGCCCCAGCATTTT
CASSELTGNSNQPQHF
>.|TRBD2|TRBJ2-7|TRBV7-8
TGTGCCAGCAGCTTAGTACCAGCGGGAGTGAAGTACGAGCAGTACTTC
CASSLVPAGVKYEQYF
>few|.|TRBJ1-1|TRBV5-1
TGCGCCAGCAGCTCCGGGAACATGAACACTGAAGCTTTCTTT
CASSSGNMNTEAFF
>.|.|TRBJ2-5|TRBV2
TGTGCCAGCAGTGACCGCAGGGGTCAAGAGACCCAGTACTTC
CASSDRRGQETQYF
>.|.|TRBJ1-4|TRBV7-9
TGTGCCAGCAGCTTAGCCGGGGGGGCCAGTATTTTT
CASSLAGGASIF
>.|TRBD1|TRBJ1-2|TRBV6-4
TGTGCCAGCAGTCCCCTGGGGGGACAGGCACTCTATGGCTACACCTTC
CASSPLGGQALYGYTF
>.|.|TRBJ1-5|TRBV15
TGTGCCACCAGCAGAGATCGGCTGGGGGCAGGCCAGCCCCAGCATTTT
CATSRDRLGAGQPQHF
>.|TRBD1|TRBJ2-7|TRBV19
TGTGCCAGTAGTTACCCGGGACAGCACTACGAGCAGTACTTC
CASSYPGQHYEQYF
>.|.|TRBJ1-5|TRBV19
TGTGCCAGTAGTATAGGCGTTCAGCCCCAGCATTTT
CASSIGVQPQHF
>.|.|TRBJ1-6|TRBV7-8
TGTGCCAGCAGCTTAGATCTAGGGGATTCACCCCTCCACTTT
CASSLDLGDSPLHF
>.|TRBD2|TRBJ2-3|TRBV5-4
TGTGCCAGCAGCTTGGGTGGCGGGGGATCGGATACGCAGTATTTT
CASSLGGGGSDTQYF
>.|.|TRBJ2-1|TRBV12-3/TRBV12-4
TGTGCCAGCAGTTCAACTAGTTTCAATGAGCAGTTCTTC
CASSSTSFNEQFF
>.|TRBD1|TRBJ1-1|TRBV7-6
TGTGCCAGCAGCCGAGACAGGGGAGGGGAAGCTTTCTTT
CASSRDRGGEAFF
>.|.|TRBJ2-1|TRBV5-1
TGCGCCAGCTCAGGGGTAAGCTCCTACAATGAGCAGTTCTTC
CASSGVSSYNEQFF
>.|.|TRBJ1-5|TRBV6-1
TGTGCCAGCAGTGACCGAAACATGGGCGGCAATCAGCCCCAGCATTTT
CASSDRNMGGNQPQHF
>.|TRBD1|TRBJ1-6|TRBV3-1/TRBV3-2
TGTGCCAGCAGCCAAGCCCGGACAGGCGGGTATAATTCACCCCTCCACTTT
CASSQARTGGYNSPLHF
>.|TRBD2|TRBJ2-1|TRBV7-9
TGTGCCAGCAGCGTCTCTAGCGGACTTTACAATGAGCAGTTCTTC
CASSVSSGLYNEQFF
>.|TRBD1|TRBJ1-2|TRBV6-5
TGTGCCAGCAGTCCGGAGGGGGCGATCGGCTACACCTTC
CASSPEGAIGYTF
>few|.|TRBJ1-2|TRBV5-4
TGTGCCAGCAGCTTGTACGGCTATGGCTACACCTTC
CASSLYGYGYTF
>.|.|TRBJ2-1|TRBV9
TGTGCCAGCAGCCCTAGATTAAACTACAATGAGCAGTTCTTC
CASSPRLNYNEQFF